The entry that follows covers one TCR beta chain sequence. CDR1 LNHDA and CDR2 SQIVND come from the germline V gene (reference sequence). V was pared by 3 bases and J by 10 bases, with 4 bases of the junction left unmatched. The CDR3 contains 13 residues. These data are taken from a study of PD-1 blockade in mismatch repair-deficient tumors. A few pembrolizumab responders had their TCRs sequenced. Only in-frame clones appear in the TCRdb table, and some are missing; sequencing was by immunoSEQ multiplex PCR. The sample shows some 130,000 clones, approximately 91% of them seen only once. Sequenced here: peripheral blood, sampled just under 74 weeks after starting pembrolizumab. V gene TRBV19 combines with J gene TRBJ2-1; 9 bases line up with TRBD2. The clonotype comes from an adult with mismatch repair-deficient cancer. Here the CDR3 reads CASSITSGPEQFF. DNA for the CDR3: TGTGCCAGTAGTATTACTAGCGGGCCGGAGCAGTTCTTC.